Presented here are 24 T cell receptor beta chains from one specimen sequenced in a study of a mutant IDH1 vaccine in newly diagnosed glioma (dated by TCRdb to about 2021). Preparation of the library involved the immunoSEQ multiplex PCR assay. TCRdb's version of the immuneACCESS table is confined to in-frame rearrangements and falls short of the full clone set. An unresolved V gene accounts for under half of the shortfall where checked; the remainder is of unknown origin. The sample data list around 9,800 clones, and 88% of these were observed just once. The ten top clones hold about 5% of the sample. Their specific antigens are unknown. In the paper's terms, the time point label means: week 23, last vaccination. Each vaccine dose, consisting of 300 ug of a 20-mer mutant IDH1 peptide in Montanide, was administered subcutaneously with topical imiquimod. The material sequenced was PBMCs, taken from a glioma patient whose treatment included an IDH1 peptide vaccine. These receptor sequences come from a woman aged 40 to 50 with glioma. Some clones in this sample may be carry-over from other donors' samples.

This sequence joins TRBV6-5 and TRBJ2-7; D is ambiguous. V lost 5 bases, J lost 3 bases, and 17 bases lay in between. The CDR3 is 15 amino acids. The germline V gene has CDR1 MNHEY and CDR2 SVGAGI. CDR3 DNA: TGTGCCAGCAGTCCCCGCCTTGACCACCTCTACGAGCAGTACTTC. The encoded protein is CASSPRLDHLYEQYF.

The count of this clone is one. The chain recombines TRBV10-3 with TRBJ2-2; D not certain. Germline CDR1 reads ENHRY; CDR2 reads SYGVKD. The CDR3 is 14 amino acids. V gave up 8 bases and J gave up 0 bases, with 10 bases separating them. The DNA of the CDR3 is TGTGCCATCGGTAGGGAATCGAACACCGGGGAGCTGTTTTTT. The encoded protein is CAIGRESNTGELFF.

The V call is TRBV6-1, the J call TRBJ2-3, with TRBD1 as a possible D gene (5 bases). The CDR3 is made up of 15 amino acids. V lost 7 bases to trimming and J lost 1 base, with 15 bases between them. The germline V gene encodes CDR1 MNHNS and CDR2 SASEGT. CDR3 sequence: CASTRTGSRTDTQYF. The CDR3 nucleotides read TGTGCCAGCACCCGCACAGGCTCTCGCACAGATACGCAGTATTTT.

The chain links TRBV5-4 to TRBJ1-6, with no clear D. V was pared by 4 bases and J by 8 bases, with 10 bases between. The CDR3 sequence is 13 residues long. Germline values: CDR1 SGHNT, CDR2 YYREEE (reference sequence). CDR3 residues: CASSLDWDSPLHF. The CDR3 bases are TGTGCCAGCAGCCTTGATTGGGATTCACCCCTCCACTTT.

V and J are TRBV27 and TRBJ2-2; D is possibly TRBD1 (6 bases). V lost 2 bases and J lost 5, with 15 bases in between. The CDR3 runs to 16 residues. In germline, CDR1 is MNHEY, CDR2 SMNVEV (reference sequence). The CDR3 bases are TGTGCCAGCAGTTTAAGGTCTGGGGGCGCAACCGGGGAGCTGTTTTTT. It specifies CASSLRSGGATGELFF.

The rearrangement links TRBV7-9 to TRBJ1-3; D is unresolved. CDR1 and CDR2 from the germline V gene are SEHNR and FQNEAQ (reference sequence). V lost 2 bases to trimming and J lost 2 bases, with 4 bases between them. The CDR3 consists of 13 residues. As DNA, the CDR3 is TGTGCCAGCAGCTTACCCCCTGGAAACACCATATATTTT. Translated, it gives CASSLPPGNTIYF.

This sequence joins TRBV10-3 and TRBJ2-3; D assignment may be TRBD1 or TRBD2 (5 bases each). The CDR3 has 15 amino acids. Germline assignment: CDR1 ENHRY and CDR2 SYGVKD. Trimming pared 11 bases from V and 1 base from J, leaving 19 bases between. The CDR3 region is CAVQRGQGGTDTQYF. In DNA form, the CDR3 reads TGTGCCGTCCAACGAGGGCAGGGTGGCACAGATACGCAGTATTTT.

This chain links TRBV7-9 with TRBJ2-5; TRBD2 might be the D (6 bases). Trimming took 2 bases from V and 3 from J, leaving 7 bases between them. Germline V gene sequence: CDR1 SEHNR, CDR2 FQNEAQ (reference sequence). This CDR3 has 13 amino acids. CDR3 DNA: TGTGCCAGCAGCTTATGGAGGGAAGAGACCCAGTACTTC. It codes for CASSLWREETQYF.

The chain combines TRBV7-8 with TRBJ2-7; 9 bases line up with TRBD2. Trimming removed 4 bases from V and 2 bases from J; junction bases left unmatched: 6. Looked up from germline, CDR1 is SGHVS and CDR2 is FQNEAQ. CDR3 length: 15 residues. CDR3 sequence (DNA): TGTGCCAGCAGCTCCCCGGGACTAGCTGCCTACGAGCAGTACTTC. It specifies CASSSPGLAAYEQYF.

This clone was observed a single time. This chain links TRBV19 with TRBJ2-1; tentative D call: TRBD2 (5 bases). Trimming removed 4 bases from V and 1 base from J, with 14 bases in between. Germline CDR1 is LNHDA and CDR2 is SQIVND (reference sequence). This CDR3 spans 16 amino acids. CDR3 DNA: TGTGCCAGTAGTACCCCACTGAGGGCTTCCTACAATGAGCAGTTCTTC. Residues: CASSTPLRASYNEQFF.

The chain has TRBV5-1 and TRBJ2-2; no clear D. V lost 0 bases and J lost 3, with 9 bases in between. Germline CDR1 SGHRS, CDR2 YFSETQ. The CDR3 spans 15 residues. The CDR3 loop is CASSLEGLDTGELFF. The CDR3 region has the DNA TGCGCCAGCAGCTTGGAAGGCCTCGACACCGGGGAGCTGTTTTTT.

This clone was recorded a few times. V is TRBV30 and J is TRBJ1-5; D is perhaps TRBD1 (5 bases). CDR3 length: 13 residues. Germline CDR1 is GTSNPN and CDR2 is SVGIG (reference sequence). Trimming removed 2 bases at V and 3 bases at J, with 8 bases between. CDR3 nucleotides: TGTGCCTGGAGTAAGGACACCAATCAGCCCCAGCATTTT. It codes for CAWSKDTNQPQHF.

The CDR3 reads CASSFGQYTDTQYF. The CDR3 DNA sequence: TGTGCCAGCAGCTTCGGGCAGTACACAGATACGCAGTATTTT. This chain links TRBV7-9 with TRBJ2-3; D unresolved. There are 14 residues in the CDR3. Germline lookup yields CDR1 SEHNR and CDR2 FQNEAQ (reference sequence). V lost 3 bases and J lost 2, with 9 bases in between.

The chain links TRBV28 to TRBJ2-7; 9 nucleotides match TRBD1. This CDR3 is 14 amino acids long. Germline trimming cut 6 bases from V and 2 bases from J; bases unmatched to any gene: 5. The germline gives CDR1 MDHEN, CDR2 SYDVKM. For the CDR3, the DNA is TGTGCCAGCAGGGAACAGGGGGCCCCCTACGAGCAGTACTTC. This encodes CASREQGAPYEQYF.

This chain uses TRBV28 with TRBJ1-1, with a weak D call TRBD1 (5 bases). This CDR3 has 14 residues. Per germline, CDR1 MDHEN and CDR2 SYDVKM. Trimming took off 5 bases at V and 3 bases at J, with 13 bases between the two ends. The CDR3 loop is CASSLGLWDTEAFF. CDR3 in DNA: TGTGCCAGCAGTCTGGGACTCTGGGACACTGAAGCTTTCTTT.

This chain uses TRBV7-2 with TRBJ2-2; D is possibly TRBD1 (6 bases). The CDR3 loop spans 16 amino acids. V was clipped by 5 bases and J by 3 bases, with 16 bases between them. The germline gives CDR1 SGHTA, CDR2 FQGNSA. CDR3 sequence reads: CASSTPTGRYTGELFF. CDR3 nucleotide sequence: TGTGCCAGCAGCACACCGACAGGACGTTACACCGGGGAGCTGTTTTTT.

V usage is TRBV5-1 and J usage is TRBJ2-1; TRBD1 or TRBD2 may be the D gene (6 bases each). Germline V gene lookup returns CDR1 SGHRS and CDR2 YFSETQ. The V end was cut by 6 bases, the J end by 10 bases, with 17 bases between. This CDR3 has 13 residues. CDR3 coding DNA: TGCGCCAGCATGTACCAGGGGAGGAACGAGCAGTTCTTC. Its translation: CASMYQGRNEQFF.

CDR3 in amino acids: CASSLVGLLGGTSTDTQYF. The CDR3 DNA is TGCGCCAGCAGCTTGGTGGGGCTTCTGGGCGGAACTAGCACAGATACGCAGTATTTT. J is TRBJ2-3 and V is TRBV5-1; tentatively, D is TRBD1 (5 bases). The CDR3 is 19 residues long. V lost 0 bases, J lost 0 bases, and 20 bases lay in between. The germline V gene has CDR1 SGHRS and CDR2 YFSETQ.

The rearrangement joins TRBV6-1 to TRBJ2-3, with D uncertain. Per germline, CDR1 MNHNS and CDR2 SASEGT. This CDR3 region has 12 residues. The V and J ends lost 5 bases and 5 bases respectively, with 8 bases between them. The chain's CDR3 is CASSLLEDTQYF. CDR3 bases: TGTGCCAGCAGTTTACTGGAAGATACGCAGTATTTT.

This chain joins TRBV5-4 and TRBJ2-1; 9 bases map to TRBD1. Germline CDR1 SGHNT, CDR2 YYREEE (reference sequence). This CDR3 region has 15 residues. Trimming took 4 bases from V and 3 from J; bases not matched to a gene: 5. CDR3 DNA: TGTGCCAGCAGCCCTCCGGGACAGGGCTACAATGAGCAGTTCTTC. Residues: CASSPPGQGYNEQFF.

This chain's CDR3 is CASSSLVYEQYF. CDR3 nucleotide sequence: TGTGCCAGCAGTTCCCTCGTGTACGAGCAGTACTTC. J is TRBJ2-7 and V is TRBV28; D ambiguous. From germline, CDR1 is MDHEN and CDR2 SYDVKM. Trimming cost V 4 bases and J 4 bases, with 8 bases left between them. The CDR3 is 12 amino acids. The complete variable domain, with remaining parts taken from reference TRBV28 and TRBJ2-7, reads DVKVTQSSRYLVKRTGEKVFLECVQDMDHENMFWYRQDPGLGLRLIYFSYDVKMKEKGDIPEGYSVSREKKERFSLILESASTNQTSMYLCASSSLVYEQYFGPGTRLTVT.

The chain joins TRBV30 to TRBJ1-5; unclear D gene. CDR1 and CDR2 (germline): GTSNPN, SVGIG (reference sequence). Trimming left V 0 bases short and J 3 bases short, with 12 bases between. CDR3 length: 15 amino acids. The DNA for the CDR3 is TGTGCCTGGAGTGTAGTTACGGGCTTCAATCAGCCCCAGCATTTT. Translating gives CAWSVVTGFNQPQHF. The entire variable domain, with the rest obtained from reference TRBV30 and TRBJ1-5, is as follows: SQTIHQWPATLVQPVGSPLSLECTVEGTSNPNLYWYRQAAGRGLQLLFYSVGIGQISSEVPQNLSASRPQDRQFILSSKKLLLSDSGFYLCAWSVVTGFNQPQHFGDGTRLSIL.

The chain is built from TRBV30 and TRBJ2-3; D unresolved. The CDR3 spans 10 residues. Germline V gene lookup returns CDR1 GTSNPN and CDR2 SVGIG (reference sequence). Trimming cost V 7 bases and J 2 bases, with 4 bases left between them. DNA of the CDR3: TGTGCCTTCACCACAGATACGCAGTATTTT. Protein: CAFTTDTQYF. The full variable domain, with the rest looked up from reference TRBV30 and TRBJ2-3, is SQTIHQWPATLVQPVGSPLSLECTVEGTSNPNLYWYRQAAGRGLQLLFYSVGIGQISSEVPQNLSASRPQDRQFILSSKKLLLSDSGFYLCAFTTDTQYFGPGTRLTVL.

This clone turned up a few times. The rearrangement uses TRBV6-1 and TRBJ1-1; 8 bases map to TRBD1. This CDR3 has 13 residues. After removal of 8 bases from V and 4 bases from J, the junction contained 6 bases not matched to a gene. The germline V gene has CDR1 MNHNS and CDR2 SASEGT. CDR3 in amino acids: CASFQGASTEAFF. The DNA of the CDR3 is TGTGCCAGCTTCCAGGGGGCGAGCACTGAAGCTTTCTTT.